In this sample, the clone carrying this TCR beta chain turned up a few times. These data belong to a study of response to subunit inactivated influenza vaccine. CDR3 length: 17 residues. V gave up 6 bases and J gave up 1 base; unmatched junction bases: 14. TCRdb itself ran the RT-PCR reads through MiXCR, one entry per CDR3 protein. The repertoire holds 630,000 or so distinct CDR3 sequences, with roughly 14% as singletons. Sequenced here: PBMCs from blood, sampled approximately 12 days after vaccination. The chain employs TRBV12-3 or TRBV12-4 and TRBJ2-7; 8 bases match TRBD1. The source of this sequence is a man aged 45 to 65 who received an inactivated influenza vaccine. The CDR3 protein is CASSPGTGGDLSYEQYF. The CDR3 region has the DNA TGTGCCAGCAGCCCCGGGACAGGAGGAGACCTATCCTACGAGCAGTACTTC.